The clone carrying this T cell receptor (beta chain) came up many times. The CDR3 contains 13 residues. The V gene lost 1 base and the J gene lost 8 bases, with 8 bases spanning the gap. Germline lookup yields CDR1 SGHTA and CDR2 FQGNSA. These data are taken from a study of T cell repertoires in cytomegalovirus infection. TCRdb called the reads again in MiXCR, with one record for every CDR3 protein. The repertoire holds some 300,000 distinct CDR3 sequences, with 8% to 10% as singletons. The clonotype was recovered from a human donor in good health (CMV status not recorded). Some clones in this sample may be carry-over from other donors' samples. The sample was PBMCs. The gene calls are TRBV7-2 and TRBJ2-2; D possibly corresponds to TRBD2 (5 bases). This CDR3 is CASSLEAEGELFF. The CDR3 DNA reads TGTGCCAGCAGCTTAGAAGCGGAGGGGGAGCTGTTTTTT. Looking up the rest from reference TRBV7-2 and TRBJ2-2 gives the full variable domain: GAGVSQSPSNKVTEKGKDVELRCDPISGHTALYWYRQSLGQGLEFLIYFQGNSAPDKSGLPSDRFSAERTGGSVSTLTIQRTQQEDSAVYLCASSLEAEGELFFGEGSRLTVL.